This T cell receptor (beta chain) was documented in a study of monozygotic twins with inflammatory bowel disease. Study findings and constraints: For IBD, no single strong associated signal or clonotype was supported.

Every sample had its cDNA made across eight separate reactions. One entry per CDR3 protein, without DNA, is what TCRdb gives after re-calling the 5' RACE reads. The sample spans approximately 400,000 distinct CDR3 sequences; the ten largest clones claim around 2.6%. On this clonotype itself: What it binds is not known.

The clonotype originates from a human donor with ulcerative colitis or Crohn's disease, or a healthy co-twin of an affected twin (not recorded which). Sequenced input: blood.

CDR3: CASSLPGGKAEKLFF. V gene TRBV13 combines with J gene TRBJ1-4; the TRBD1 assignment by TCRdb is unverifiable without DNA. There are 15 residues in the CDR3. Germline V lookup: CDR1 PRHDT, CDR2 FYEKMQ (reference sequence).